This entry lists 19 T cell receptor beta chains sequenced from one sample in a study of glioma-infiltrating T cells after dendritic cell vaccination. The time point is: after dendritic cell vaccination, including at tumor progression/relapse. Only in-frame clones appear in the TCRdb table, and some are missing; sequencing was by immunoSEQ multiplex PCR. The profile covers about 50,000 clones, with about 83% appearing a single time and about 9% taken by the ten largest. The source was blood, collected after dendritic cell vaccination. Source of these receptors: a human donor with glioblastoma.

The rearrangement links TRBV7-2 to TRBJ1-5; tentative D call: TRBD1 (6 bases). The CDR3 covers 16 residues. Trimming removed 1 base at V and 0 bases at J, with 10 bases between. Germline V gives CDR1 SGHTA, CDR2 FQGNSA. CDR3 nucleotides: TGTGCCAGCAGCTTAGACCGGACAGATAGCAATCAGCCCCAGCATTTT. The encoded protein is CASSLDRTDSNQPQHF.

This chain connects TRBV5-1 to TRBJ1-5, with a tentative D call TRBD1 (5 bases). The V end was cut by 4 bases, the J end by 0 bases, with 11 bases between. CDR3 length: 15 amino acids. CDR1 SGHRS and CDR2 YFSETQ come from the germline V gene. The CDR3 DNA is TGCGCCAGCAGCCCCGGACATCTTAGCAATCAGCCCCAGCATTTT. Its protein product is CASSPGHLSNQPQHF.

This clone was counted between two and nine times. The V call is TRBV30, the J call TRBJ2-2, with 8 bases fitting TRBD2. The CDR3 totals 16 residues. In germline, CDR1 is GTSNPN, CDR2 SVGIG (reference sequence). Unmatched junction bases numbered 9, after V lost 2 bases and J lost 4 bases. The CDR3: CAWSPGRGGRTGELFF. The DNA of the CDR3 is TGTGCCTGGAGTCCCGGTCGGGGGGGCCGCACCGGGGAGCTGTTTTTT.

The chain couples TRBV5-4 to TRBJ2-7, with 10 nucleotides matching TRBD2. The CDR3 consists of 15 residues. Germline V gene data show CDR1 as SGHNT and CDR2 as YYREEE (reference sequence). J was trimmed by 7 bases and V by 4 bases; bases with no gene match: 11. The CDR3 loop is CASSPTGTSAGEQYF. The CDR3 coding sequence is TGTGCCAGCAGCCCGACCGGGACTAGCGCTGGAGAGCAGTACTTC.

The chain is built from TRBV7-2 and TRBJ2-7, with 9 bases that match TRBD1. The V gene end was trimmed by 8 bases and the J gene end by 2 bases; junction bases not matched to a gene: 4. The germline V gene has CDR1 SGHTA and CDR2 FQGNSA. The CDR3 contains 13 residues. This CDR3 is CASVQGAPYEQYF. For the CDR3, the DNA is TGTGCCAGCGTACAGGGGGCACCCTACGAGCAGTACTTC.

The chain combines TRBV6-6 with TRBJ2-7; 8 positions match TRBD2. The CDR3 is 14 amino acids. Germline CDR1 and CDR2: MNHNY and SVGAGI (reference sequence). V shed 4 bases, J shed 1 base, and the junction held 3 bases outside the gene matches. In nucleotides, the CDR3 is TGTGCCAGCAGTTCGACTAGCGCGTCCTACGAGCAGTACTTC. Protein: CASSSTSASYEQYF.

The genes are TRBV6-5 and TRBJ2-1; TRBD1 is a possible D gene (5 bases). CDR1 MNHEY and CDR2 SVGAGI come from the germline V gene. Trimming took off 0 bases at V and 3 bases at J, with 12 bases between the two ends. The CDR3 loop spans 16 amino acids. CDR3 DNA sequence: TGTGCCAGCAGTTACTCGGGGCTTCTTGGCTACAATGAGCAGTTCTTC. Amino acid sequence: CASSYSGLLGYNEQFF.

The rearrangement joins TRBV5-1 to TRBJ2-5; the match to TRBD1 covers 9 bases. This CDR3 is built from 15 residues. V dropped 4 bases and J dropped 5; count of bases not matched to a gene: 9. Germline CDR1 and CDR2: SGHRS and YFSETQ. CDR3 nucleotide sequence: TGCGCCAGCAGCGCCTACAGGGGGCGCATGGAGACCCAGTACTTC. Its protein product is CASSAYRGRMETQYF.

The genes are TRBV9 and TRBJ1-5, with D tentatively TRBD1 (5 bases). The CDR3 is 15 amino acids. Germline assignment: CDR1 SGDLS and CDR2 YYNGEE. V lost 4 bases to trimming and J lost 7 bases, with 18 bases between them. The CDR3: CASSPLSGLGQPQHF. The CDR3 DNA reads TGTGCCAGCAGCCCACTGTCAGGGCTGGGACAGCCCCAGCATTTT.

This clone has only one observation. V usage is TRBV29-1 and J usage is TRBJ1-1, with 8 bases identical to TRBD1. This CDR3 is 16 amino acids long. Germline lookup yields CDR1 SQVTM and CDR2 ANQGSEA. In DNA form, the CDR3 reads TGCAGTATTATCCCTCTAGACAGGGGAGCAAACACTGAAGCTTTCTTT. Amino acids: CSIIPLDRGANTEAFF.

J is TRBJ2-7 and V is TRBV6-5; weak D call: TRBD2 (5 bases). Trimming cost V 6 bases and J 0 bases, with 9 bases left between them. Germline CDR1 reads MNHEY; CDR2 reads SVGAGI. The CDR3 consists of 13 residues. The CDR3 here is CASRVEASYEQYF. DNA for the CDR3: TGTGCCAGCAGGGTGGAGGCCTCCTACGAGCAGTACTTC.

The genes are TRBV19 and TRBJ2-3; no clear D gene. Germline CDR1 LNHDA, CDR2 SQIVND (reference sequence). V gave up 3 bases and J gave up 2 bases, with 12 bases separating them. The CDR3 is 15 residues long. The CDR3 region has the DNA TGTGCCAGTAGTATGAAGACATCTCTCACAGATACGCAGTATTTT. It specifies CASSMKTSLTDTQYF.

This clone was seen only a few times. This chain uses TRBV18 with TRBJ1-1; D is perhaps TRBD1 (6 bases). Germline values: CDR1 KGHSH, CDR2 LQKENI. The CDR3 loop spans 13 amino acids. V lost 3 bases, J lost 3 bases, and 8 bases lay in between. The CDR3 here is CASSPAGDTEAFF. Written as DNA, the CDR3 is TGTGCCAGCTCACCGGCAGGGGACACTGAAGCTTTCTTT.

CDR3 DNA sequence: TGTGCCAGCAGCCAACGCCTACAGAATGAGCAGTTCTTC. Encoded protein: CASSQRLQNEQFF. The V call is TRBV7-2, the J call TRBJ2-1; D gene unclear. Germline-derived CDR1 and CDR2 are SGHTA and FQGNSA. The CDR3 loop spans 13 amino acids. V lost 5 bases, J lost 7 bases, and 12 bases lay in between.

This chain uses TRBV5-6 with TRBJ2-3; possible D gene TRBD1, 5 bases. V was pared by 1 base and J by 1 base, with 10 bases between. Germline V gene data show CDR1 as SGHDT and CDR2 as YYEEEE. CDR3 length: 15 residues. As DNA, the CDR3 is TGTGCCAGCAGCTTGAGGGCAGGGCGCACAGATACGCAGTATTTT. Its protein is CASSLRAGRTDTQYF.

The DNA of the CDR3 is TGTGCCAGCAGAGGACAACAGGGTAAACCACCCTATGGCTACACCTTC. Amino acids: CASRGQQGKPPYGYTF. The chain joins TRBV2 to TRBJ1-2; D perhaps matches TRBD1 (6 bases). CDR1 and CDR2 (germline): SNHLY, FYNNEI. V lost 6 bases, J lost 4 bases, and 21 bases lay in between. CDR3 length: 16 amino acids.

The chain employs TRBV6-6 and TRBJ1-1; D ambiguous. Deletions cut 6 bases from V and 2 bases from J, with 16 bases between. From germline, CDR1 is MNHNY and CDR2 SVGAGI (reference sequence). This CDR3 comprises 15 residues. The CDR3 DNA reads TGTGCCAGCAGCCCGAACCTCGGACTCAACACTGAAGCTTTCTTT. Its translation: CASSPNLGLNTEAFF.

V is TRBV11-3 and J is TRBJ2-2; D not certain. V was trimmed by 6 bases and J by 0 bases, leaving 8 bases between them. There are 14 residues in the CDR3. In germline, CDR1 is SGHNT, CDR2 YENEEA. The CDR3: CASSPRSNTGELFF. The CDR3 DNA reads as TGTGCCAGCAGTCCCCGTTCGAACACCGGGGAGCTGTTTTTT.

The rearrangement joins TRBV7-2 to TRBJ1-1; tentative D call: TRBD1 (5 bases). Germline V gene data show CDR1 as SGHTA and CDR2 as FQGNSA. This CDR3 region has 13 residues. V was shortened by 6 bases and J by 5 bases, with 13 bases between the two germline ends. CDR3 bases: TGTGCCAGCAGTCCAAGACAGAGGACTGAAGCTTTCTTT. Protein sequence: CASSPRQRTEAFF.